This TCR beta chain was profiled in a study of cytotoxic CD8 clonotypes in ibrutinib-treated CLL. For the study at large: The group held 11 relapsed/refractory and around 15 treatment-naive patients, with 17 IGHV unmutated. The response samples were taken once patients had been treated for a median of around twelve months, range 6 to 36. Whole-study results and caveats: Clonality increased at ibrutinib response, then returned toward baseline at progression.

The CDR3 length is 17 residues. The V gene end was trimmed by 3 bases and the J gene end by 2 bases; junction bases not matched to a gene: 11. From germline, CDR1 is KGHSH and CDR2 LQKENI. Concerning this clone: Its antigen is not identified.

The assay was immunoSEQ multiplex PCR, and TCRdb's table has in-frame clones only and misses some. The sample consists of approximately 330,000 clones, about 77% of them appearing once. This specimen consisted of PBMCs, obtained before ibrutinib treatment. The genes are TRBV18 and TRBJ2-3, with 7 bases identical to TRBD2. The receptor was isolated from a human donor with chronic lymphocytic leukemia. The CDR3 sequence is CASSPELTSPITDTQYF. In DNA, the CDR3 is TGTGCCAGCTCACCTGAGCTGACTAGCCCAATCACAGATACGCAGTATTTT. The entire variable domain, with the rest obtained from reference TRBV18 and TRBJ2-3, is as follows: NAGVMQNPRHLVRRRGQEARLRCSPMKGHSHVYWYRQLPEEGLKFMVYLQKENIIDESGMPKERFSAEFPKEGPSILRIQQVVRGDSAAYFCASSPELTSPITDTQYFGPGTRLTVL.